The 17 T cell receptor beta chains given below trace back to one sample, sequenced in a study of blood T cell repertoires in COVID-19. The repertoire was sequenced with immunoSEQ multiplex PCR; TCRdb's copy has only in-frame clones and lacks some. The table shows around 240,000 clones, with approximately 84% occurring only once. The sequencing input was peripheral blood. The receptors come from a woman aged 80 or over with acute or convalescent COVID-19.

A few counts support this clone. The J gene is TRBJ1-2, the V gene TRBV9, with D tentatively TRBD1 (6 bases). The CDR3 runs to 15 residues. V gave up 2 bases and J gave up 0 bases, with 11 bases separating them. The V gene's germline CDR1 is SGDLS and CDR2 YYNGEE. This chain's CDR3 is CASSVMDRTNYGYTF. The DNA of the CDR3 is TGTGCCAGCAGCGTTATGGACAGAACTAACTATGGCTACACCTTC.

J is TRBJ1-1 and V is TRBV7-2; a possible D gene is TRBD1 (5 bases). V shed 6 bases and J shed 4 bases, with 12 bases lying between them. Germline CDR1 reads SGHTA; CDR2 reads FQGNSA. The CDR3 has 13 amino acids. CDR3: CASRYQGFTEAFF. For the CDR3, the DNA is TGTGCCAGCAGATACCAGGGTTTCACTGAAGCTTTCTTT.

The chain is built from TRBV7-2 and TRBJ2-1, with 8 nucleotides matching TRBD2. CDR3 length: 16 residues. Looked up from germline, CDR1 is SGHTA and CDR2 is FQGNSA. J lost 7 bases, V lost 1 base, and 9 bases had no gene match. The CDR3 DNA is TGTGCCAGCAGCTTAGAAGCGGGAGTAGTCCGTAATGAGCAGTTCTTC. This codes for CASSLEAGVVRNEQFF.

This chain links TRBV2 with TRBJ1-3, with 7 bases that match TRBD1. Germline loops: CDR1 SNHLY, CDR2 FYNNEI. The junction had 6 bases not matched to a gene; V was cut back by 8 bases and J by 2 bases. The CDR3 runs to 14 residues. The CDR3 DNA follows: TGTGCCAGCTCGGACAGGCAAACTGGAAACACCATATATTTT. Its protein is CASSDRQTGNTIYF. Based on the CDR3 plus reference TRBV2 and TRBJ1-3, the full variable domain is EPEVTQTPSHQVTQMGQEVILRCVPISNHLYFYWYRQILGQKVEFLVSFYNNEISEKSEIFDDQFSVERPDGSNFTLKIRSTKLEDSAMYFCASSDRQTGNTIYFGEGSWLTVV.

This clone was found once. The chain recombines TRBV5-1 with TRBJ2-7; the match to TRBD2 covers 7 bases. V dropped 5 bases and J dropped 0; count of bases not matched to a gene: 8. The CDR3 loop spans 15 amino acids. CDR1 is SGHRS, CDR2 YFSETQ, per germline. CDR3 region: CASRLGGTVSYEQYF. The CDR3 nucleotides read TGCGCCAGCAGGCTGGGGGGGACCGTCTCCTACGAGCAGTACTTC. Full variable domain (missing parts from reference TRBV5-1 and TRBJ2-7): KAGVTQTPRYLIKTRGQQVTLSCSPISGHRSVSWYQQTPGQGLQFLFEYFSETQRNKGNFPGRFSGRQFSNSRSEMNVSTLELGDSALYLCASRLGGTVSYEQYFGPGTRLTVT.

The chain couples TRBV5-1 to TRBJ2-5; 8 nucleotides agree with TRBD2. Germline trimming cut 0 bases from V and 5 bases from J; bases unmatched to any gene: 6. The CDR3 spans 15 residues. Germline V lookup: CDR1 SGHRS, CDR2 YFSETQ. CDR3 sequence: CASSLGLGGAETQYF. The CDR3 nucleotides are TGCGCCAGCAGCTTGGGTCTCGGGGGGGCTGAGACCCAGTACTTC.

This chain links TRBV6-5 with TRBJ1-1, with D unresolved. V was shortened by 7 bases and J by 5 bases, with 14 bases between the two germline ends. The CDR3 is made up of 13 amino acids. Germline-derived CDR1 and CDR2 are MNHEY and SVGAGI. Here the CDR3 reads CASTPTGRTEAFF. Here the CDR3 DNA reads TGTGCCAGCACCCCAACGGGGAGGACTGAAGCTTTCTTT.

This clone was observed a handful of times. The chain is built from TRBV7-2 and TRBJ2-1, with a possible D match to TRBD1 (5 bases). The V gene's germline CDR1 is SGHTA and CDR2 FQGNSA. This CDR3 has 15 amino acids. V lost 1 base, J lost 0 bases, and 7 bases lay in between. As DNA, the CDR3 is TGTGCCAGCAGCTTAGACAGGAGCTCCTACAATGAGCAGTTCTTC. This codes for CASSLDRSSYNEQFF.

This chain uses TRBV19 with TRBJ2-2; 13 positions match TRBD2. The germline V gene has CDR1 LNHDA and CDR2 SQIVND (reference sequence). Unmatched junction bases numbered 6, after V lost 5 bases and J lost 6 bases. The CDR3 covers 16 residues. This CDR3 is CASSPGLAGEAGELFF. The CDR3 region has the DNA TGTGCCAGTAGTCCAGGACTAGCGGGAGAAGCCGGGGAGCTGTTTTTT.

With respect to this clone: Relative to the germline gene, one junction end is altered; a read error may explain this. The chain couples TRBV7-7 to TRBJ2-3; 9 positions agree with TRBD2. CDR1 SSHAT and CDR2 FNYEAQ come from the germline V gene (reference sequence). The CDR3 contains 15 residues. The CDR3 sequence: CASSPLAGSTDTQYF. In DNA form, the CDR3 reads TGTGCTAGCAGCCCCCTAGCGGGATCGACAGATACGCAGTATTTT.

V and J are TRBV4-2 and TRBJ2-5; no definite D call. Between the trimmed V and J ends, which lost 1 base and 4 bases, there was a span of 7 bases. The CDR3 consists of 13 residues. Per germline, CDR1 LGHNA and CDR2 YNFKEQ. The CDR3 nucleotides are TGTGCCAGCAGCCAAGGGCAGTCAGAGACCCAGTACTTC. Translated: CASSQGQSETQYF.

This chain links TRBV6-2 or TRBV6-3 with TRBJ2-1, with 9 bases lining up with TRBD2. The CDR3 is 16 residues long. V was clipped by 5 bases and J by 2 bases; unmatched bases: 7. Germline CDR1 reads MNHEY; CDR2 reads SVGEGT. CDR3 protein: CASSMPGLAPYNEQFF. The CDR3 region has the DNA TGTGCCAGCAGTATGCCGGGACTAGCCCCCTACAATGAGCAGTTCTTC.

This clone appeared once. The rearrangement uses TRBV5-8 and TRBJ1-3; tentative D call: TRBD1 (5 bases). Trimming removed 2 bases at V and 4 bases at J, with 10 bases between. This CDR3 region has 14 residues. The V gene's germline CDR1 is SGHTS and CDR2 YDEGEE. Written as DNA, the CDR3 is TGTGCCAGCAGCTTCCGGGGGTACGGAAACACCATATATTTT. Translated, it gives CASSFRGYGNTIYF.

About this clone: Other DNA sequences of this sample code for an identical CDR3. V and J are TRBV11-1 and TRBJ1-2; D perhaps matches TRBD1 (5 bases). Germline assignment: CDR1 SGHAT and CDR2 FQDESV (reference sequence). The CDR3 has 12 amino acids. V was shortened by 4 bases and J by 4 bases, with 7 bases between the two germline ends. CDR3 sequence: CASSYDSYGYTF. The CDR3 DNA sequence: TGTGCCAGCAGCTACGACAGCTATGGCTACACCTTC.

The chain joins TRBV5-1 to TRBJ2-3; D uncertain. The germline V and J ends were trimmed by 0 bases and 2 bases, with 7 bases remaining between them. This CDR3 has 14 amino acids. Looked up from germline, CDR1 is SGHRS and CDR2 is YFSETQ. Here the CDR3 reads CASSLGTITDTQYF. CDR3 nucleotides: TGCGCCAGCAGCTTGGGTACTATCACAGATACGCAGTATTTT.

V usage is TRBV15 and J usage is TRBJ2-3; 12 nucleotides agree with TRBD2. The trim removed 1 base at V and 2 bases at J, leaving 7 bases unmatched. Germline loops: CDR1 LNHNV, CDR2 YYDKDF (reference sequence). The CDR3 has 18 amino acids. This CDR3 is CATSRALTSGGYTDTQYF. The CDR3 nucleotides are TGTGCCACCAGCAGAGCCTTAACTAGCGGGGGGTACACAGATACGCAGTATTTT.

This clone was seen just once. The chain has TRBV7-2 and TRBJ1-5, with TRBD1 matching 8 bases. V lost 3 bases, J lost 5 bases, and 6 bases stayed unmatched. The CDR3 runs to 15 residues. Germline loops: CDR1 SGHTA, CDR2 FQGNSA. The CDR3: CASSFGRGRYQPQHF. Written as DNA, the CDR3 is TGTGCCAGCAGCTTCGGCAGGGGGCGTTATCAGCCCCAGCATTTT.